This TCR beta chain was captured by sequencing in a study of CD8+ T cells in alopecia areata. The junction had 8 bases not matched to a gene; V was cut back by 2 bases and J by 9 bases. CDR3 size: 15 residues. The germline V gene encodes CDR1 KGHSH and CDR2 LQKENI. Once RNA had been extracted, it was reverse transcribed into cDNA to act as the sequencing template. Only in-frame clones appear in the TCRdb table, and some are missing; sequencing was by immunoSEQ multiplex PCR. Of roughly 150,000 clones listed, 55% are singletons. The specimen was CD4+ T cells sorted from blood. The sequence came from a human donor in good health. V usage is TRBV18 and J usage is TRBJ2-1; 9 bases map to TRBD2. The CDR3, as DNA: TGTGCCAGCTCACCAAAAACTAGCGGGCAGGTTGAGCAGTTCTTC. This gives the protein CASSPKTSGQVEQFF.